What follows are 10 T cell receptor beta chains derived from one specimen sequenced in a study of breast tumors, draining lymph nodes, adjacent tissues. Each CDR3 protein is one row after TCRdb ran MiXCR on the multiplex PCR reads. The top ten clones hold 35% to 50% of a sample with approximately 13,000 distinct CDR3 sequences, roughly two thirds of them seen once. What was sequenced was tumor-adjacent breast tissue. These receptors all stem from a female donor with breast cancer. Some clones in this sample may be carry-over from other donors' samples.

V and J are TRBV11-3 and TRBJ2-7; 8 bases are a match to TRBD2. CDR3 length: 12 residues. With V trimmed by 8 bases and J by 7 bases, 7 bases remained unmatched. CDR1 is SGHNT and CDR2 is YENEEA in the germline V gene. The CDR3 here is CASREGDGEQYF. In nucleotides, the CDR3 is TGTGCCAGCCGGGAGGGCGACGGGGAGCAGTACTTC.

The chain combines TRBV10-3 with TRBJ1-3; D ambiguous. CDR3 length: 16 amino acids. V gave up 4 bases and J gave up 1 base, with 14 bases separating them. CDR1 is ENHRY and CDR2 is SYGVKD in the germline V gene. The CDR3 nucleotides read TGTGCCATCAGTGTGGCTGACGGTGGGTCTGGAAACACCATATATTTT. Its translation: CAISVADGGSGNTIYF.

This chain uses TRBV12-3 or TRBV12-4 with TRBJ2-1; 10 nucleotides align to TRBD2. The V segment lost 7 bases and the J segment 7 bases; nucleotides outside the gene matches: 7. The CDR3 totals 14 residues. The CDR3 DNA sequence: TGTGCCAGCAACCTTAGCGGGAGGCGTAATGAGCAGTTCTTC. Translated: CASNLSGRRNEQFF.

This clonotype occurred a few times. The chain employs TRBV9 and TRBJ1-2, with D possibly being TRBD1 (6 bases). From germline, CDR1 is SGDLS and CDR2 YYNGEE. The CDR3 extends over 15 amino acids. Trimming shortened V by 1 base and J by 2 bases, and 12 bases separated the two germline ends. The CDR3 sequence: CASSVTGTKNYGYTF. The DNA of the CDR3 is TGTGCCAGCAGCGTAACCGGGACAAAAAACTATGGCTACACCTTC.

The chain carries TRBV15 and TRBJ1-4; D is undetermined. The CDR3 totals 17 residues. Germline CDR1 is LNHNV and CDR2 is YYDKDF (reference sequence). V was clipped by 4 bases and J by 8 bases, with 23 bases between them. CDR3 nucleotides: TGTGCCACCAGCACCTATGGGAGGGTTTCAAGCGGGGAAAAACTGTTTTTT. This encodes CATSTYGRVSSGEKLFF.

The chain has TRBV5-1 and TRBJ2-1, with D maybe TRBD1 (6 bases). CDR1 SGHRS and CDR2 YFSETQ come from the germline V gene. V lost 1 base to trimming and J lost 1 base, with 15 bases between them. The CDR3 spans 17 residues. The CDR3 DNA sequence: TGCGCCAGCAGCTTGTCAGGTCGGGGACAATCCTACAATGAGCAGTTCTTC. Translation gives CASSLSGRGQSYNEQFF.

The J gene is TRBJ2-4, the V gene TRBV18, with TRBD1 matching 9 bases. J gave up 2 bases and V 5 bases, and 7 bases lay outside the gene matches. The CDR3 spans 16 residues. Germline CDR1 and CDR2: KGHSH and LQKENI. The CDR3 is CASSSTGGSTKNIQYF. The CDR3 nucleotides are TGTGCCAGCTCATCGACAGGGGGGTCGACCAAAAACATTCAGTACTTC. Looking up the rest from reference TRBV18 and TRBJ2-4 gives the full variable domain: NAGVMQNPRHLVRRRGQEARLRCSPMKGHSHVYWYRQLPEEGLKFMVYLQKENIIDESGMPKERFSAEFPKEGPSILRIQQVVRGDSAAYFCASSSTGGSTKNIQYFGAGTRLSVL.

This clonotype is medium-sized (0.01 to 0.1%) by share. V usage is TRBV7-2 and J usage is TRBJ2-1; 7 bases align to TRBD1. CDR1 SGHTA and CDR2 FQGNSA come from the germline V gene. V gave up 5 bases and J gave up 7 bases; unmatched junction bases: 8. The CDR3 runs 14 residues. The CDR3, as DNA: TGTGCCAGCAGCGCTTTCAGGGGACAGAATGAGCAGTTCTTC. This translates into CASSAFRGQNEQFF.

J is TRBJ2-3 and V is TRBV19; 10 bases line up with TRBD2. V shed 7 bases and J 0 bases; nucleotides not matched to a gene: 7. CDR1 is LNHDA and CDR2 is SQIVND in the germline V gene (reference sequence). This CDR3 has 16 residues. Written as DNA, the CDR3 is TGTGCCAGTACCAGCAAGCGGGAGGGCAGCACAGATACGCAGTATTTT. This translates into CASTSKREGSTDTQYF.

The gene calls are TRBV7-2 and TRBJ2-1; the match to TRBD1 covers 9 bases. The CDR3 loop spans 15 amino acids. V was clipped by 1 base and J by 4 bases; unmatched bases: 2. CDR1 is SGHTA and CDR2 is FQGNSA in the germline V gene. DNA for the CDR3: TGTGCCAGCAGCTTAGGTGGACAGGGGTACAATGAGCAGTTCTTC. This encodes CASSLGGQGYNEQFF.